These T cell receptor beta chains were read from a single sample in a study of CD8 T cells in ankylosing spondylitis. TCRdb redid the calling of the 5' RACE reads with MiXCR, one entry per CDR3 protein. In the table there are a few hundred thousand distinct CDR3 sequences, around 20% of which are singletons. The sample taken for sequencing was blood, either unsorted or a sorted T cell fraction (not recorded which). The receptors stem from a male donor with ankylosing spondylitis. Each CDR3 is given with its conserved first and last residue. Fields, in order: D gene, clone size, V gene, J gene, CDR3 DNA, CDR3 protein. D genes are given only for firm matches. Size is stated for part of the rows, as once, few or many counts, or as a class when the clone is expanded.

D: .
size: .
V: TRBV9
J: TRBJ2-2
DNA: TGTGCCAGCAGCGTAGTAGCGGAGAACACCGGGGAGCTGTTTTTT
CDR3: CASSVVAENTGELFF

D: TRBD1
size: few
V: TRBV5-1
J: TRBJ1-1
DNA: TGCGCCAGCAGCTTACTCACAGGGGAGGGTGAAGCTTTCTTT
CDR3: CASSLLTGEGEAFF

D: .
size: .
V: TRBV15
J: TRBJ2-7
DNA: TGTGCCACCAGCAGAGATAAAGGGGTGGTTAGATCCTACGAGCAGTACTTC
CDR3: CATSRDKGVVRSYEQYF

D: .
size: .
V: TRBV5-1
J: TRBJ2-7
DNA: TGCGCCAACAACGGGGCCGCGATCTACGAGCAGTACTTC
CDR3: CANNGAAIYEQYF

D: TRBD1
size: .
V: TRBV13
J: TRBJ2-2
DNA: TGTGCCAGCAGTCCGGGATGGGGACAGGGATCCACCGGGGAGCTGTTTTTT
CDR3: CASSPGWGQGSTGELFF

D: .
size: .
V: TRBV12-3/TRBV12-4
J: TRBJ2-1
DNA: TGTGCCAGCAGATATAGACAGGAGCAGTTCTTC
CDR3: CASRYRQEQFF

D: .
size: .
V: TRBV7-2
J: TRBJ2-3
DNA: TGTGCCAGCAGTTCACAACCTAGGGGTAGCGCAGATACGCTGTATTTT
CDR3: CASSSQPRGSADTLYF

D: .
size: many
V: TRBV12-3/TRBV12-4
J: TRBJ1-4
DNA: TGTGCCAGCAGTCCGGGAGGGACTAATGAAAAACTGTTTTTT
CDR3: CASSPGGTNEKLFF

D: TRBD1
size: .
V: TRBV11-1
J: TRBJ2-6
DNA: TGTGCCAGCAGCTCGGACAGGGGGCGTCCCTCTGGGGCCAACGTCCTGACTTTC
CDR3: CASSSDRGRPSGANVLTF

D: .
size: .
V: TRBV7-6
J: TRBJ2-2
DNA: TGTGCCAGCCAGAGGGTCGGTACCGGGGAGCTGTTTTTT
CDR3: CASQRVGTGELFF

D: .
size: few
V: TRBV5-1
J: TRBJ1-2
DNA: TGCGCCAGCAGCGTGGGGACCTCCCGGACAAGCTATGGCTACACCTTC
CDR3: CASSVGTSRTSYGYTF

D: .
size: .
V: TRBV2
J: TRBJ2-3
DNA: TGTGCCAGCAGTGTGCCAGATACGCAGTATTTT
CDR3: CASSVPDTQYF